This T cell receptor (beta chain) was obtained from a study of cytomegalovirus exposure and HLA in healthy donors. Overall study findings and caveats: The records held CMV serostatus as the only immune exposure information.

Turning to this clone: Its antigen remains unknown.

The CDR3 contains 14 residues. V shed 2 bases and J shed 1 base, with 9 bases lying between them. Germline CDR1 is SGDLS and CDR2 is YYNGEE. The PCR was carried out with 60 Vbeta primers and 13 Jbeta primers. The repertoire was sequenced with immunoSEQ multiplex PCR; TCRdb's copy has only in-frame clones and lacks some. The repertoire includes some 140,000 clones, about 70% of them detected once, and about 2.7% sits in the top ten. The sequence was collected from a young man in good health and CMV-seronegative. The sequenced material came from PBMCs. V is TRBV9 and J is TRBJ1-1; D ambiguous. CDR3 region: CASSVIQTNTEAFF. In DNA form, the CDR3 reads TGTGCCAGCAGCGTTATACAGACGAACACTGAAGCTTTCTTT. The variable domain in full, with the rest retrieved from reference TRBV9 and TRBJ1-1, is DSGVTQTPKHLITATGQRVTLRCSPRSGDLSVYWYQQSLDQGLQFLIQYYNGEERAKGNILERFSAQQFPDLHSELNLSSLELGDSALYFCASSVIQTNTEAFFGQGTRLTVV.